Presented here are 25 T cell receptor delta chains from one specimen sequenced in a study of Vδ1+ human thymocytes. Whole-study findings and limits: In the thymus, TRG and TRD repertoires looked highly polyclonal with Gaussian CDR3 lengths.

Extracted RNA was reverse transcribed into cDNA. Pooled V-gene forward primers with one constant-region reverse primer generated the CDR3 amplicons by multiplex PCR. TCRdb repeated clone calling on the multiplex PCR reads with CATT. The sample includes over 45,000 delta-chain clones, roughly 16% of them seen just once. Antigens for these TCRs are unknown. The source material was Vdelta1+ gamma-delta thymocytes from the thymus. Subset specified: FACS-sorted CD3+ TCRalphabeta- TCRVdelta1+ TCRVdelta2- thymocytes. Receptor source: a girl less than two years old who had congenital heart surgery.

The V and J genes are TRDV1 and TRDJ1, with 10 bases aligning to TRDD3. The CDR3 spans 22 residues. The junction had 25 bases not matched to a gene; V was cut back by 6 bases and J by 0 bases. The germline V gene encodes CDR1 TSWWSYY and CDR2 QGS. The DNA for the CDR3 is TGTGCTCTTGGTCTCTTCAACCCTACTCGGGGGATACGCTCTTACAACACCGATAAACTCATCTTT. It is translated as CALGLFNPTRGIRSYNTDKLIF.

Only a few counts were recorded for this clone. This sequence joins TRDV1 and TRDJ1, with D perhaps matching TRDD3 (6 bases). Trimming removed 5 bases at V and 0 bases at J, with 22 bases between. This CDR3 contains 18 residues. The germline V gene has CDR1 TSWWSYY and CDR2 QGS. The CDR3 region is CALGRGDRLGFNTDKLIF. CDR3 sequence (DNA): TGTGCTCTTGGGCGGGGTGACCGACTGGGTTTTAACACCGATAAACTCATCTTT.

The chain joins TRDV1 to TRDJ1; 7 nucleotides align to TRDD2. The CDR3 contains 17 residues. The ends lost 3 bases at V and 0 bases at J; junction bases unmatched: 10. CDR1 and CDR2 from the germline V gene are TSWWSYY and QGS. CDR3 coding DNA: TGTGCTCTTGGGGATCCTCATTCCTACCCGTACACCGATAAACTCATCTTT. It encodes CALGDPHSYPYTDKLIF.

This clone was seen a handful of times. The chain is built from TRDV1 and TRDJ1; no clear D. The CDR3 sequence is 18 residues long. Germline V gene sequence: CDR1 TSWWSYY, CDR2 QGS. V was clipped by 1 base and J by 8 bases, with 26 bases between them. In DNA, the CDR3 is TGTGCTCTTGGGGAACGCCGATATAAGGCTACGTATACTGCCAAACTCATCTTT. This encodes CALGERRYKATYTAKLIF.

The V call is TRDV1, the J call TRDJ1; TRDD3 matches 8 bases. The trim removed 0 bases at V and 0 bases at J, leaving 12 bases unmatched. The CDR3 consists of 19 residues. The V gene's germline CDR1 is TSWWSYY and CDR2 QGS. CDR3 in amino acids: CALGELVSTGGKYTDKLIF. DNA of the CDR3: TGTGCTCTTGGGGAACTAGTCTCAACTGGGGGGAAGTACACCGATAAACTCATCTTT.

The chain is built from TRDV1 and TRDJ1; TRDD3 agrees at 9 bases. The length of the CDR3 is 20 residues. V dropped 3 bases and J dropped 11; count of bases not matched to a gene: 28. Germline CDR1 is TSWWSYY and CDR2 is QGS. CDR3 sequence reads: CALGDTNRLLLLSGDTRLIF. DNA for the CDR3: TGTGCTCTTGGGGATACTAACCGCCTCCTTCTCCTAAGCGGGGATACGCGGCTCATCTTT.

This clone was detected a few times. The V gene is TRDV1, the J gene TRDJ1; a weak D match, TRDD3 (6 bases). Germline lookup yields CDR1 TSWWSYY and CDR2 QGS. Deletions cut 0 bases from V and 1 base from J, with 18 bases between. The CDR3 sequence is 18 residues long. CDR3 bases: TGTGCTCTTGGGGAACTGATCCTTACTTGGGGGGTCACCGATAAACTCATCTTT. Translated, it gives CALGELILTWGVTDKLIF.

This clone was detected a few times. The genes are TRDV1 and TRDJ1, with D perhaps TRDD2 or TRDD3 (8 bases each). The CDR3 sequence is 26 residues long. Germline V gene sequence: CDR1 TSWWSYY, CDR2 QGS. V lost 0 bases and J 0 bases, leaving 41 bases between the germline ends. The CDR3 DNA reads as TGTGCTCTTGGGGAACTTCAGACCATCTTCGCTTCCTACGAAGGGATACGCGCCCCATACACCGATAAACTCATCTTT. Translated: CALGELQTIFASYEGIRAPYTDKLIF.

On this clone itself: A much larger clone is a single base away; this may be a read error. V gene TRDV2 combines with J gene TRDJ1; D might be TRDD3 (5 bases). The CDR3 loop spans 12 amino acids. Germline CDR1 and CDR2: GEAIGNYY and EKD. The V and J ends lost 4 bases and 9 bases respectively, with 14 bases between them. The CDR3 coding sequence is TGTGCCTGTGAAGGGGGTAGAGAAGAACTCATCTTT. Translated, it gives CACEGGREELIF.

This clone has a handful of counts. This sequence joins TRDV1 and TRDJ1; 10 bases align to TRDD3. CDR1 is TSWWSYY, CDR2 QGS, per germline. V shed 3 bases, J shed 3 bases, and the junction held 13 bases outside the gene matches. The CDR3 is 18 amino acids. CDR3 bases: TGTGCTCTTGGGGATCTTTCCGGTCTGGGGGATAAGGCCGATAAACTCATCTTT. Its protein is CALGDLSGLGDKADKLIF.

The chain carries TRDV1 and TRDJ1, with 8 bases aligning to TRDD3. This CDR3 has 21 amino acids. Trimming cost V 2 bases and J 2 bases; bases outside gene matches: 22. CDR1 is TSWWSYY and CDR2 is QGS in the germline V gene. CDR3 residues: CALGELSSPTVLGAPTDKLIF. The CDR3 DNA reads TGTGCTCTTGGGGAATTGTCTTCCCCGACCGTACTGGGGGCCCCGACCGATAAACTCATCTTT.

This clone has more than one count but fewer than ten. The chain links TRDV1 to TRDJ1; 8 positions match TRDD3. This CDR3 is built from 17 residues. Per the germline V gene, CDR1 is TSWWSYY and CDR2 is QGS. With 1 base clipped from V and 0 bases from J, the junction kept 7 bases outside the gene matches. Here the CDR3 reads CALGERWGREHTDKLIF. The CDR3 DNA follows: TGTGCTCTTGGGGAACGCTGGGGGAGAGAACACACCGATAAACTCATCTTT.

V and J are TRDV1 and TRDJ1; no firm D call. V was cut by 5 bases and J by 0 bases, with 10 bases left in between. CDR3 length: 14 residues. Germline CDR1 is TSWWSYY and CDR2 is QGS. This CDR3 is CALGKGSDTDKLIF. CDR3 DNA sequence: TGTGCTCTTGGGAAGGGTTCAGACACCGATAAACTCATCTTT.

Only a few counts were recorded for this clone. This chain joins TRAV29/DV5 and TRDJ1; the D gene is possibly TRDD3 (5 bases). In germline, CDR1 is NSMFDY, CDR2 ISSIKDK. This CDR3 is built from 16 residues. Written as DNA, the CDR3 is TGTGCGAGCCCGGTTCCATACGTACTTAACCTGCCTAAACTCATCTTT. It translates to CASPVPYVLNLPKLIF.

The genes are TRDV1 and TRDJ1; 13 bases line up with TRDD3. In germline, CDR1 is TSWWSYY, CDR2 QGS. Germline trimming cut 1 base from V and 1 base from J; bases unmatched to any gene: 15. The CDR3 is 21 amino acids. CDR3 amino acids: CALGERLKWVLGDTGTDKLIF. CDR3 in DNA: TGTGCTCTTGGGGAACGGCTTAAATGGGTACTGGGGGATACGGGCACCGATAAACTCATCTTT.

Only a few counts were recorded for this clone. V usage is TRDV1 and J usage is TRDJ1; D possibly uses TRDD1 or TRDD3 (5 bases each). The ends were cut back, 6 bases at V and 0 bases at J, with 17 bases in the middle. The CDR3 loop spans 16 amino acids. The germline V gene has CDR1 TSWWSYY and CDR2 QGS. The CDR3 DNA follows: TGTGCTCTTGGAGGGATTCGGAAATGTTACACCGATAAACTCATCTTT. As protein: CALGGIRKCYTDKLIF.

The chain employs TRDV1 and TRDJ1; tentative D call: TRDD2 (6 bases). CDR1 and CDR2 from the germline V gene are TSWWSYY and QGS. Trimming pared 1 base from V and 3 bases from J, leaving 24 bases between. The CDR3 is 19 residues long. As DNA, the CDR3 is TGTGCTCTTGGGGAACAGATCTTCCTGAGGGGTGGTCTAGCCGATAAACTCATCTTT. As protein: CALGEQIFLRGGLADKLIF.

The sample holds a few counts of this clone. The genes are TRDV1 and TRDJ1; the D gene is possibly TRDD3 (10 bases). CDR1 is TSWWSYY and CDR2 is QGS in the germline V gene. The CDR3 has 25 residues. Trimming pared 0 bases from V and 8 bases from J, leaving 46 bases between. The CDR3, as DNA: TGTGCTCTTGGGGAACTTATCGCTCTTCCTTCCTACTTCTGGGGGATAATGGGGAGACCGACAAAACTCATCTTT. This sequence encodes CALGELIALPSYFWGIMGRPTKLIF.

The chain carries TRDV1 and TRDJ1, with 7 bases matching TRDD3. The CDR3 extends over 21 amino acids. V was clipped by 0 bases and J by 8 bases; unmatched bases: 27. CDR1 is TSWWSYY and CDR2 is QGS in the germline V gene. CDR3 amino acids: CALGELGPSPYWGLILSKLIF. The CDR3 DNA follows: TGTGCTCTTGGGGAACTCGGACCCAGCCCATACTGGGGACTGATTCTTAGCAAACTCATCTTT.

This clone appeared a few times. The chain uses TRDV1 and TRDJ1; tentatively, D is TRDD3 (6 bases). The CDR3 is 17 residues long. V was trimmed by 9 bases and J by 0 bases, leaving 23 bases between them. CDR1 is TSWWSYY and CDR2 is QGS in the germline V gene. CDR3 amino acids: CALKLGNPPTYTDKLIF. CDR3 sequence (DNA): TGTGCTCTCAAACTGGGCAATCCCCCTACCTACACCGATAAACTCATCTTT.

In this sample, this clone turned up a few times. Relative to the germline gene, one junction end is altered; a read error may explain this. In the same sample, other DNA sequences code for this CDR3. V and J are TRDV2 and TRDJ1; 9 bases line up with TRDD3. CDR3 length equals 13 residues. Germline CDR1 reads GEAIGNYY; CDR2 reads EKD. CDR3 loop: CACDTWGMDKLIF. In DNA, the CDR3 is TGTGCCTGCGACACCTGGGGGATGGATAAACTCATCTTT.

This clone appeared a few times. The gene calls are TRDV1 and TRDJ1, with 12 bases matching TRDD3. V dropped 3 bases and J dropped 8; count of bases not matched to a gene: 16. The CDR3 has 18 residues. CDR1 is TSWWSYY, CDR2 QGS, per germline. The CDR3 spells CALGELRTTGGYPPKLIF. As DNA, the CDR3 is TGTGCTCTTGGGGAGCTACGTACGACTGGGGGATACCCTCCAAAACTCATCTTT.

As for this clone: It is unclear where the CDR3 begins or ends on the DNA, so no DNA is shown, and the CDR3 is as TCRdb lists it. The rearrangement links TRAV29/DV5 to TRDJ1; the D segment call TRDD3 is taken from the table without a DNA check. The CDR3 is 31 amino acids in total, end residues counted. Germline CDR1 reads NSMFDY; CDR2 reads ISSIKDK. CDR3 protein: CSVLLCSSVEFVPSYWGIPRPRIPYTDKLIF.

The chain links TRDV1 to TRDJ1; 9 bases match TRDD3. This CDR3 contains 21 residues. With 2 bases clipped from V and 1 base from J, the junction kept 20 bases outside the gene matches. The germline CDR1 and CDR2 sequences are TSWWSYY and QGS. DNA for the CDR3: TGTGCTCTTGGGGAAAAAGTGCCTACGGGTACCGGGGGATACCCCACCGATAAACTCATCTTT. This translates into CALGEKVPTGTGGYPTDKLIF.

This clone was observed a handful of times. The genes are TRDV1 and TRDJ1, with TRDD3 matching 11 bases. Germline lookup yields CDR1 TSWWSYY and CDR2 QGS. V dropped 3 bases and J dropped 2; count of bases not matched to a gene: 17. This CDR3 contains 20 residues. The CDR3 loop is CALGDTLGSYWGIWTDKLIF. The CDR3 bases are TGTGCTCTTGGGGATACCCTCGGCTCTTACTGGGGGATATGGACCGATAAACTCATCTTT.